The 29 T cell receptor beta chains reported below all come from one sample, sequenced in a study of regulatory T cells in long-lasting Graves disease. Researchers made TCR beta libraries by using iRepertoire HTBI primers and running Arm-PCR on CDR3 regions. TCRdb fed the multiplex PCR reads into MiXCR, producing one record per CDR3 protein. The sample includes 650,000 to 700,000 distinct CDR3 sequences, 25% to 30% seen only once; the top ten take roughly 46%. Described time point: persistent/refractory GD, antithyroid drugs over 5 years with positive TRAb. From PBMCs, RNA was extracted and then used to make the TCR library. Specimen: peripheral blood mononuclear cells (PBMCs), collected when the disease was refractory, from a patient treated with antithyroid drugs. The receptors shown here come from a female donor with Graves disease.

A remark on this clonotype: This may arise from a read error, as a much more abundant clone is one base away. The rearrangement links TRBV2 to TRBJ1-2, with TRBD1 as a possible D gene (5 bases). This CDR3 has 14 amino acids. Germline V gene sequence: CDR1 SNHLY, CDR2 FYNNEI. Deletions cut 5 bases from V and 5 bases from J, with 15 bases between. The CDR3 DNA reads TGTGCCAGCAGTAGTACCGGGACGAAATATGGCTACACCTTC. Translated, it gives CASSSTGTKYGYTF.

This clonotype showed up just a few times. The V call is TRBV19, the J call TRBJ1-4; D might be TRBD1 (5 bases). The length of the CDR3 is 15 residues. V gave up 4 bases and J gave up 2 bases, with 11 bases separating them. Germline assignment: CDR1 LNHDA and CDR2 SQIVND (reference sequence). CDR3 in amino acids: CASSTSGRTNEKLFF. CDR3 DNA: TGTGCCAGTAGTACATCAGGGCGCACTAATGAAAAACTGTTTTTT. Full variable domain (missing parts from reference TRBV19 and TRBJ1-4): DGGITQSPKYLFRKEGQNVTLSCEQNLNHDAMYWYRQDPGQGLRLIYYSQIVNDFQKGDIAEGYSVSREKKESFPLTVTSAQKNPTAFYLCASSTSGRTNEKLFFGSGTQLSVL.

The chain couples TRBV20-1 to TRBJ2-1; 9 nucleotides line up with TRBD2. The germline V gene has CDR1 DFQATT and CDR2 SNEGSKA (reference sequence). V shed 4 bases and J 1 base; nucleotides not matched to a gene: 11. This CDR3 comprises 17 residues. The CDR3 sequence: CSAKARSGSGSYNEQFF. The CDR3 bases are TGCAGTGCTAAAGCCCGTAGCGGGAGTGGGTCCTACAATGAGCAGTTCTTC.

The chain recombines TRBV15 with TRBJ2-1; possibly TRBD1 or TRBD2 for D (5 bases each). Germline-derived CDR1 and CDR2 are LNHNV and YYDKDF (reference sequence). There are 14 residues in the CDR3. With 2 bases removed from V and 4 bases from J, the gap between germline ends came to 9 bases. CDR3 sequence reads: CATSRYGAYNEQFF. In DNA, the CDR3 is TGTGCCACCAGCAGATACGGGGCTTACAATGAGCAGTTCTTC.

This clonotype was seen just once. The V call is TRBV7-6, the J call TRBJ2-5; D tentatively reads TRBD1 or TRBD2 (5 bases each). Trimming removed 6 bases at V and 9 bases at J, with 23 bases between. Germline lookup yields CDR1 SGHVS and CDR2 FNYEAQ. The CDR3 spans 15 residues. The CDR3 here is CASSPTTDFERSQYF. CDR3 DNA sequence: TGTGCCAGCAGTCCCACGACAGACTTTGAGCGGTCCCAGTACTTC.

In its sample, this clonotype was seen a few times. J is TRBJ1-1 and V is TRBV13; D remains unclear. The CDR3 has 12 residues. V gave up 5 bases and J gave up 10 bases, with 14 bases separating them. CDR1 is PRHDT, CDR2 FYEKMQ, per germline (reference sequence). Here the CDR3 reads CASSPPRETAFF. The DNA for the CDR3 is TGTGCCAGCAGCCCCCCCCGCGAAACAGCTTTCTTT.

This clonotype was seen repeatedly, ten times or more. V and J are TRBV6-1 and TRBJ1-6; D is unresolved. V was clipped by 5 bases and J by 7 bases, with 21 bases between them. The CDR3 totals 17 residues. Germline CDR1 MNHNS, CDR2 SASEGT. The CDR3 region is CASSPVQLEWQNSPLHF. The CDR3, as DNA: TGTGCCAGCAGTCCGGTTCAATTGGAATGGCAAAATTCACCCCTCCACTTT.

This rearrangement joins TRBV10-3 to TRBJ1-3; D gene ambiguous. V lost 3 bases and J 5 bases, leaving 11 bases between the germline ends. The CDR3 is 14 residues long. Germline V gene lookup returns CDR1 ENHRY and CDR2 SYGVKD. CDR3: CAISDFIVRNTIYF. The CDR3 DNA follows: TGTGCCATCAGTGATTTTATAGTCCGAAACACCATATATTTT.

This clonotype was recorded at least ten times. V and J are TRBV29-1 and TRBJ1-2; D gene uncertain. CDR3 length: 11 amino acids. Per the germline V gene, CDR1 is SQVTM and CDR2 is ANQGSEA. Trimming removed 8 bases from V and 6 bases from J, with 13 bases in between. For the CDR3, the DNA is TGCAGCACTCAGGACGGTAATGGCTACACCTTC. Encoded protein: CSTQDGNGYTF.

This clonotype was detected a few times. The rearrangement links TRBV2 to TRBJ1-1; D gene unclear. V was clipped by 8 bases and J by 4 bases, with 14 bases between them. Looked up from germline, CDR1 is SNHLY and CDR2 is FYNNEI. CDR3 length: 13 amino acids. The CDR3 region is CASHSVRGTEAFF. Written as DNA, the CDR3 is TGTGCCAGCCATTCGGTCCGGGGCACTGAAGCTTTCTTT.

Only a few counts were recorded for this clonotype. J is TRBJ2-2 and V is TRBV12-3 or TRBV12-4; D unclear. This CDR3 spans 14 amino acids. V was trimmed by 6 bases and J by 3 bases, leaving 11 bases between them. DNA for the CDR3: TGTGCCAGCAGCTCTGACGGACACACCGGGGAGCTGTTTTTT. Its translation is CASSSDGHTGELFF.

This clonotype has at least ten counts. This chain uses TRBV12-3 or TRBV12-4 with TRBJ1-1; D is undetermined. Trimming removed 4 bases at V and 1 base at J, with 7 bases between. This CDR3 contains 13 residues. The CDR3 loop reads CASSSTGNTEAFF. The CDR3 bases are TGTGCCAGCAGTTCCACGGGGAACACTGAAGCTTTCTTT.

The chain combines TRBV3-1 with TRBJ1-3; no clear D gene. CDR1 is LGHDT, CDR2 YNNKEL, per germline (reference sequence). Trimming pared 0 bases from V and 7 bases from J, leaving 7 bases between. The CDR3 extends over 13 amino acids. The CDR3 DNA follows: TGTGCCAGCAGCCAAGAAGATGAGAACACCATATATTTT. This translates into CASSQEDENTIYF.

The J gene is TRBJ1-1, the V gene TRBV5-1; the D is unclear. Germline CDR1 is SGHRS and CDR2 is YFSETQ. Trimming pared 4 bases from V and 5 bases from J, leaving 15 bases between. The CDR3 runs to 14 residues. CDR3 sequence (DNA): TGCGCCAGCAGCCCCCCAAGGCCCGGAACTGAAGCTTTCTTT. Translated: CASSPPRPGTEAFF.

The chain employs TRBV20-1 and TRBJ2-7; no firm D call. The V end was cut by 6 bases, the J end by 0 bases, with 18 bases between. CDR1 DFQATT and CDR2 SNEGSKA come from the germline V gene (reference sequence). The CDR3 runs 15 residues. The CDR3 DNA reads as TGCAGTGCCCCAAGGGTGGACCAAAACTCCTACGAGCAGTACTTC. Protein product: CSAPRVDQNSYEQYF.

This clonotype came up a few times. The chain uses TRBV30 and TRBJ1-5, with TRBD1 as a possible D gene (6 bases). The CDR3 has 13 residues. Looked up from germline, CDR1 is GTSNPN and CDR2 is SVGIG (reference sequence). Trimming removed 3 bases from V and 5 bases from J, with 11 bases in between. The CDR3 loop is CAWRRGGDQPQHF. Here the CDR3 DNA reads TGTGCCTGGAGGAGGGGGGGGGATCAGCCCCAGCATTTT.

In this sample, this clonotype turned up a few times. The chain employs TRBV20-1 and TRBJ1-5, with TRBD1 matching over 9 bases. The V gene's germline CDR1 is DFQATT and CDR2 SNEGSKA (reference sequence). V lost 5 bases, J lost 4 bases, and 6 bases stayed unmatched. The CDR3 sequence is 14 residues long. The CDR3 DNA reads TGCAGTGCTGGACAGGGGTTCATTAATCAGCCCCAGCATTTT. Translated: CSAGQGFINQPQHF.

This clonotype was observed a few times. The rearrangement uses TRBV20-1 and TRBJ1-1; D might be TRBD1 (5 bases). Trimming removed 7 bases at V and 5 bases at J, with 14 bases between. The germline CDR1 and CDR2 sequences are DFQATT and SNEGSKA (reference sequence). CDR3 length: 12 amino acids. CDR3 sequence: CSVMGGKTEAFF. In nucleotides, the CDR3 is TGCAGTGTCATGGGGGGGAAGACTGAAGCTTTCTTT.

The CDR3 bases are TGCAGTGCTAGAGTGGTGGGGCTCCCCGGCTACACCTTC. Amino acids: CSARVVGLPGYTF. The chain couples TRBV20-1 to TRBJ1-2, with a weak D call TRBD1 (5 bases). CDR1 and CDR2 from the germline V gene are DFQATT and SNEGSKA (reference sequence). The CDR3 contains 13 residues. V lost 1 base and J lost 8, with 14 bases in between.

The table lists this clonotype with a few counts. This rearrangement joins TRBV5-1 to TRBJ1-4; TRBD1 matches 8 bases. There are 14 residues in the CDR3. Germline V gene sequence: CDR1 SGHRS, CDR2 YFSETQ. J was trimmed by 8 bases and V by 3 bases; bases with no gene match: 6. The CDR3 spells CASSYGQGPEKLFF. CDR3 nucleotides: TGCGCCAGCAGCTACGGACAGGGACCCGAAAAACTGTTTTTT.

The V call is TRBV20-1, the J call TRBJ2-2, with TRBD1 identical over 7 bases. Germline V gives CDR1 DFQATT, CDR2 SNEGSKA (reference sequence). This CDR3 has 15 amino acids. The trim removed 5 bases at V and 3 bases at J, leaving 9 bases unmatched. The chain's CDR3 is CSAPPGGVDTGELFF. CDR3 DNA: TGCAGTGCTCCTCCAGGGGGAGTTGACACCGGGGAGCTGTTTTTT.

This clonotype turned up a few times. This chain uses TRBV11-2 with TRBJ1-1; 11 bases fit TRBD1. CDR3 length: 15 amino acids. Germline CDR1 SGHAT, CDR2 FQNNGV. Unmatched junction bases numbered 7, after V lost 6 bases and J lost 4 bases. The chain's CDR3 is CASSPGTGGSTEAFF. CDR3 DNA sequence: TGTGCCAGCAGTCCCGGGACAGGGGGTTCCACTGAAGCTTTCTTT.

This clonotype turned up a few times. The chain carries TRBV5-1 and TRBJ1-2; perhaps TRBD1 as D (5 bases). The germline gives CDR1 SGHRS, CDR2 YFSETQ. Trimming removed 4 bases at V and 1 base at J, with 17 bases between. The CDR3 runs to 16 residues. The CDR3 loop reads CASSRTGREGNYGYTF. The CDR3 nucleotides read TGCGCCAGCAGCCGGACTGGCAGGGAGGGTAACTATGGCTACACCTTC.

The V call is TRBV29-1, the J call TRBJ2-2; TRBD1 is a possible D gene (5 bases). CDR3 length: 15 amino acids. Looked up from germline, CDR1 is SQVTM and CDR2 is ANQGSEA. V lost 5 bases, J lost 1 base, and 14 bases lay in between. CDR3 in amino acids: CSVRGGGRNTGELFF. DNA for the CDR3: TGCAGCGTTAGGGGTGGCGGCAGGAACACCGGGGAGCTGTTTTTT.

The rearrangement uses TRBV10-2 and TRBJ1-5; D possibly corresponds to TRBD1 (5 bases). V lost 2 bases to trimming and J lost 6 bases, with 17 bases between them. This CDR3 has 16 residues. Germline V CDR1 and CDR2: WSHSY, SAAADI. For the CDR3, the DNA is TGCGCCAGCAGTGAGCGGGGCCCTCGTTTAGGTCAGCCCCAGCATTTT. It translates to CASSERGPRLGQPQHF.

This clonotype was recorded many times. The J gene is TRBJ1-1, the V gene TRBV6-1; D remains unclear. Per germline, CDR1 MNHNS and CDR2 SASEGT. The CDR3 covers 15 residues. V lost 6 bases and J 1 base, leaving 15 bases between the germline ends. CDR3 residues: CASREQNLGNTEAFF. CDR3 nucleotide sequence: TGTGCCAGCAGGGAACAGAACCTTGGGAACACTGAAGCTTTCTTT.

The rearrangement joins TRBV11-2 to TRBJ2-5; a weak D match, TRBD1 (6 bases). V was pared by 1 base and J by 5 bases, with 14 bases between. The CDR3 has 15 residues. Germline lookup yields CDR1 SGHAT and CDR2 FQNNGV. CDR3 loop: CASSLAQGTVETQYF. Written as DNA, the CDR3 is TGTGCCAGCAGCTTAGCCCAGGGGACGGTGGAGACCCAGTACTTC.

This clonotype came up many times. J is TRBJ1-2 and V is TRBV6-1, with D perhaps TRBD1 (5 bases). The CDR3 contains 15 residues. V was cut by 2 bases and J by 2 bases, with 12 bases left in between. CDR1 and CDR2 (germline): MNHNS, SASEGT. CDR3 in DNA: TGTGCCAGCAGTGAACTCATATGGGGGAACTATGGCTACACCTTC. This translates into CASSELIWGNYGYTF.

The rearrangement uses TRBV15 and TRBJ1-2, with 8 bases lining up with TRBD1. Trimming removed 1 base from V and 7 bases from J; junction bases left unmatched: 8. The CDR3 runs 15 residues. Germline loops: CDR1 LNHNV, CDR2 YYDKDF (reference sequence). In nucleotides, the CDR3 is TGTGCCACCAGCAGAGGGGGCAGGGGGCCGTCTGGCTACACCTTC. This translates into CATSRGGRGPSGYTF.